This T cell receptor beta chain was sequenced in a study of PD-1 blockade in classical Hodgkin lymphoma. The germline CDR1 and CDR2 sequences are MNHNS and SASEGT. V was pared by 2 bases and J by 5 bases, with 12 bases of the junction left unmatched. This CDR3 comprises 16 residues. Note on this clone: Its antigen remains unidentified.

Specified time point: cycle 4 day 1 (C4D1), after around six weeks of nivolumab. Brentuximab vedotin exposure varied, and every patient relapsed after autologous stem cell transplantation. Assay used: immunoSEQ multiplex PCR; TCRdb lists only in-frame clones, some missing. The table includes roughly 52,000 clones, approximately 86% detected once. General study findings and limits: Those achieving complete response showed baseline diversity like newly diagnosed patients. CD4+ but not CD8+ TCR diversity rose significantly by C4D1.

The receptor was derived from a human donor with classical Hodgkin lymphoma. The chain is built from TRBV6-1 and TRBJ2-7; 7 bases are a match to TRBD1. This material consisted of peripheral blood mononuclear cells (PBMCs), taken before the fourth cycle of nivolumab. In nucleotides, the CDR3 is TGTGCCAGCAGTGAATCGGTTGCAGGGGGACCTGACGAGCAGTACTTC. Protein product: CASSESVAGGPDEQYF.